The source of this TCR beta chain is a study of T cells in localized non-small cell lung cancer. Study-wide results and caveats: The appearance of a median approximately 61 of the top 100 tumor clones was seen in adjacent lung.

Repertoires were generated with immunoSEQ multiplex PCR, while TCRdb's copy carries only in-frame clones and drops some. The data show about 82,000 clones, less than 85% seen once. This CDR3 is built from 14 residues. Germline CDR1 SGHRS, CDR2 YFSETQ. V was pared by 0 bases and J by 6 bases, with 13 bases between. Comments on this clone: Its antigen remains unknown.

The clonotype comes from a man between 35 and 75 years old with stage II squamous cell lung carcinoma. J is TRBJ2-7 and V is TRBV5-1, with a weak D call TRBD1 (5 bases). The source was PBMCs, collected before any cancer treatment. The CDR3: CASSLGQGSREQYF. The CDR3 nucleotides read TGCGCCAGCAGCTTGGGGCAGGGTTCGCGCGAGCAGTACTTC.